The clone carrying this T cell receptor beta chain has just one count. The sample originates from a study of blood T cell repertoires in COVID-19. Assignment of participants to cohorts was predicated upon participant-reported clinical history. This table comes from immunoSEQ multiplex PCR, and its TCRdb copy is limited to in-frame clones, with some not included. This sample carries 180,000 or so clones, 82% of them seen once, and the ten largest clones take about 11%. This CDR3 comprises 13 residues. Germline CDR1 MNHEY, CDR2 SVGAGI. With 4 bases removed from V and 3 bases from J, the gap between germline ends came to 10 bases.

Material: PBMCs or T cells enriched from blood (not recorded which). The gene calls are TRBV6-5 and TRBJ2-7; D is ambiguous. This sequence originates from a man aged 50 to 60 who had recovered from COVID-19. The CDR3 DNA is TGTGCCAGCAGTTTCTCCGGTCTCTACGAGCAGTACTTC. It is translated as CASSFSGLYEQYF.